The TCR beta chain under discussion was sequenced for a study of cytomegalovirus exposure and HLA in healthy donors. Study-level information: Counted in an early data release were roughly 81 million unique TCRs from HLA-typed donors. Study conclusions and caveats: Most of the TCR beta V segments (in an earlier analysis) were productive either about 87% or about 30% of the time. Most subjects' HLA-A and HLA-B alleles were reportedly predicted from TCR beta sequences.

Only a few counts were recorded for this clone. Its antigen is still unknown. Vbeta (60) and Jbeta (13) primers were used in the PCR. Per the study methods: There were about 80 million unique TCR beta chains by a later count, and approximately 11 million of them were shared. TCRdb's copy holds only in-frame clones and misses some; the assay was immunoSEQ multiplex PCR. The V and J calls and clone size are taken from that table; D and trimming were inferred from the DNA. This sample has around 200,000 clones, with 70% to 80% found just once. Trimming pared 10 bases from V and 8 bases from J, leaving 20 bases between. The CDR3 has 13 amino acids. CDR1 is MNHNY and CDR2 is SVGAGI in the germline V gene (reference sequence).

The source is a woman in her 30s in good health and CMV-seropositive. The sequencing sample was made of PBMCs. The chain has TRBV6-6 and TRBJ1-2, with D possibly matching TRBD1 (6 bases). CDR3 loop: CATSDSAGGGYTF. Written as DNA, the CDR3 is TGTGCCACCTCGGACAGTGCCGGTGGGGGCTACACCTTC.